A single sample is the source of the 27 T cell receptor beta chains below, sequenced in a study of PD-1 blockade in classical Hodgkin lymphoma. Specified time point: cycle 4 day 1 (C4D1), after 5 to 7 weeks of nivolumab. Brentuximab vedotin exposure varied, and every patient relapsed after autologous stem cell transplantation. Researchers report purifying CD4+ T cells from thawed PBMCs by magnetic negative selection. Data came from immunoSEQ multiplex PCR; TCRdb stores just in-frame clones and leaves some out. The top ten hold around 2.3% of the sample, which has 25,000 to 35,000 clones, around 85% seen once. The specimen was CD4+ T cells from blood, collected before the fourth cycle of nivolumab. The receptor source for this set is a human donor with classical Hodgkin lymphoma.

The chain combines TRBV5-1 with TRBJ1-2, with 8 bases matching TRBD1. Trimming took 4 bases from V and 7 from J; bases not matched to a gene: 15. From germline, CDR1 is SGHRS and CDR2 YFSETQ. The CDR3 runs 16 residues. CDR3 DNA sequence: TGCGCCAGCAGCGAGGCCAGCTCAACAGGGGGGGTTGGCTACACCTTC. Protein sequence: CASSEASSTGGVGYTF.

The chain carries TRBV15 and TRBJ2-3; 11 bases fit TRBD2. The length of the CDR3 is 19 residues. Germline CDR1 reads LNHNV; CDR2 reads YYDKDF (reference sequence). V gave up 2 bases and J gave up 0 bases; unmatched junction bases: 10. The CDR3 DNA reads TGTGCCACCAGCAGATCCCCGGCTAGCGGGAGGTCTAGCACAGATACGCAGTATTTT. It is translated as CATSRSPASGRSSTDTQYF. Full variable domain (rest looked up from reference TRBV15 and TRBJ2-3): DAMVIQNPRYQVTQFGKPVTLSCSQTLNHNVMYWYQQKSSQAPKLLFHYYDKDFNNEADTPDNFQSRRPNTSFCFLDIRSPGLGDTAMYLCATSRSPASGRSSTDTQYFGPGTRLTVL.

This chain joins TRBV6-5 and TRBJ1-5; 7 positions agree with TRBD1. This CDR3 comprises 14 residues. CDR1 MNHEY and CDR2 SVGAGI come from the germline V gene. With V trimmed by 6 bases and J by 6 bases, 8 bases remained unmatched. The CDR3 reads CASRSPDRAQPQHF. CDR3 sequence (DNA): TGTGCCAGCAGGAGCCCTGACAGGGCTCAGCCCCAGCATTTT.

This sequence joins TRBV25-1 and TRBJ1-1; a possible D gene is TRBD1 (6 bases). CDR1 is MGHDK and CDR2 is SYGVNS in the germline V gene. V dropped 6 bases and J dropped 5 bases, with 19 bases sitting between them. The CDR3 extends over 15 amino acids. The CDR3 protein is CASSKGGRGVTEAFF. CDR3 bases: TGTGCCAGCAGCAAAGGGGGGAGGGGAGTAACTGAAGCTTTCTTT.

The chain recombines TRBV20-1 with TRBJ2-1; D is uncertain. Trimming removed 1 base at V and 7 bases at J, with 2 bases between. The germline V gene has CDR1 DFQATT and CDR2 SNEGSKA (reference sequence). The CDR3 totals 10 residues. Here the CDR3 reads CSARANEQFF. As DNA, the CDR3 is TGCAGTGCTAGAGCAAATGAGCAGTTCTTC.

The chain combines TRBV5-6 with TRBJ1-1, with 7 bases identical to TRBD1. The germline V gene has CDR1 SGHDT and CDR2 YYEEEE. The CDR3 loop spans 16 amino acids. Trimming took 3 bases from V and 2 from J; bases not matched to a gene: 10. The CDR3 loop is CASSSTGKIDNTEAFF. In nucleotides, the CDR3 is TGTGCCAGCAGCTCGACAGGGAAAATTGACAACACTGAAGCTTTCTTT.

The chain recombines TRBV6-1 with TRBJ2-7; 11 nucleotides align to TRBD2. Germline-derived CDR1 and CDR2 are MNHNS and SASEGT. V trimming: 2 bases; J trimming: 5 bases; junction bases outside the gene matches: 17. This CDR3 has 19 residues. The CDR3 DNA reads as TGTGCCAGCAGTGAATTGCCAGGAACTAGCGGGAGAATGTACCACGAGCAGTACTTC. This encodes CASSELPGTSGRMYHEQYF.

The chain joins TRBV5-1 to TRBJ1-1; D is uncertain. V gave up 1 base and J gave up 6 bases, with 10 bases separating them. Germline values: CDR1 SGHRS, CDR2 YFSETQ. This CDR3 comprises 13 residues. CDR3 amino acids: CASSLLQRSEAFF. CDR3 coding DNA: TGCGCCAGCAGCTTGCTTCAGAGGTCTGAAGCTTTCTTT.

The chain employs TRBV7-9 and TRBJ2-3, with a weak D call TRBD2 (6 bases). V was cut by 5 bases and J by 4 bases, with 25 bases left in between. The CDR3 is made up of 18 amino acids. Germline-derived CDR1 and CDR2 are SEHNR and FQNEAQ (reference sequence). CDR3 bases: TGTGCCAGCAGCACCAGACTAGTTATTCCCTCGGGTCCAGATACGCAGTATTTT. The encoded protein is CASSTRLVIPSGPDTQYF.

J is TRBJ1-4 and V is TRBV7-9; D unresolved. Germline loops: CDR1 SEHNR, CDR2 FQNEAQ (reference sequence). V shed 5 bases and J shed 0 bases, with 10 bases lying between them. The length of the CDR3 is 15 residues. CDR3 DNA sequence: TGTGCCAGCAGCGAGTGGACTTCAACTAATGAAAAACTGTTTTTT. Translation: CASSEWTSTNEKLFF.

CDR3 DNA sequence: TGTGCCAGTAGTCCGACCGGGACACCTCAAGAGACCCAGTACTTC. This translates into CASSPTGTPQETQYF. The chain links TRBV19 to TRBJ2-5, with D possibly TRBD1 on 6 matching bases. Between the trimmed V and J ends, which lost 5 bases and 2 bases, there was a span of 15 bases. The CDR3 consists of 15 residues. CDR1 is LNHDA, CDR2 SQIVND, per germline (reference sequence).

The CDR3 DNA is TGTGCCAGCAGTTACACCTATGGGACAGGGCGGCAGCCCCAGCATTTT. Translated, it gives CASSYTYGTGRQPQHF. This sequence joins TRBV6-6 and TRBJ1-5; 9 bases are a match to TRBD1. After removal of 2 bases from V and 7 bases from J, the junction contained 9 bases not matched to a gene. Germline CDR1 reads MNHNY; CDR2 reads SVGAGI (reference sequence). This CDR3 has 16 residues.

This rearrangement joins TRBV7-2 to TRBJ2-7, with D maybe TRBD1 (6 bases). The V gene lost 3 bases and the J gene lost 5 bases, with 17 bases spanning the gap. The CDR3 extends over 15 amino acids. CDR1 and CDR2 (germline): SGHTA, FQGNSA. The CDR3 here is CASSFGQGRVHEQYF. DNA of the CDR3: TGTGCCAGCAGCTTCGGGCAGGGGCGCGTTCACGAGCAGTACTTC. Looking up the rest from reference TRBV7-2 and TRBJ2-7 gives the full variable domain: GAGVSQSPSNKVTEKGKDVELRCDPISGHTALYWYRQSLGQGLEFLIYFQGNSAPDKSGLPSDRFSAERTGGSVSTLTIQRTQQEDSAVYLCASSFGQGRVHEQYFGPGTRLTVT.

The chain uses TRBV5-6 and TRBJ1-1, with TRBD1 matching over 8 bases. Germline values: CDR1 SGHDT, CDR2 YYEEEE. The V gene end was trimmed by 6 bases and the J gene end by 7 bases; junction bases not matched to a gene: 8. This CDR3 spans 13 amino acids. CDR3 region: CASNDRGSGEAFF. For the CDR3, the DNA is TGTGCCAGCAACGACAGGGGATCCGGTGAAGCTTTCTTT. Drawing the rest from reference TRBV5-6 and TRBJ1-1, the complete variable domain is DAGVTQSPTHLIKTRGQQVTLRCSPKSGHDTVSWYQQALGQGPQFIFQYYEEEERQRGNFPDRFSGHQFPNYSSELNVNALLLGDSALYLCASNDRGSGEAFFGQGTRLTVV.

This chain joins TRBV19 and TRBJ1-2; D uncertain. The CDR3 contains 15 residues. The ends were cut back, 6 bases at V and 0 bases at J, with 14 bases in the middle. The germline V gene has CDR1 LNHDA and CDR2 SQIVND (reference sequence). DNA of the CDR3: TGTGCCAGTAGCACACGGTCGGGTCCTAACTATGGCTACACCTTC. Protein product: CASSTRSGPNYGYTF.

This chain links TRBV2 with TRBJ1-1, with a weak D call TRBD1 (5 bases). This CDR3 contains 13 residues. CDR1 and CDR2 from the germline V gene are SNHLY and FYNNEI. V was pared by 5 bases and J by 2 bases, with 9 bases between. In DNA form, the CDR3 reads TGTGCCAGCAGTCTGGGGCCTAACACTGAAGCTTTCTTT. This translates into CASSLGPNTEAFF.

The gene calls are TRBV18 and TRBJ1-6; no clear D gene. This CDR3 spans 12 amino acids. Germline-derived CDR1 and CDR2 are KGHSH and LQKENI. The V end lost 5 bases, the J end lost 10 bases, and 9 bases lay between the germline ends. The CDR3, as DNA: TGTGCCAGCTCAGGCGTCGGATCACCCCTCCACTTT. Encoded protein: CASSGVGSPLHF.

This clone was counted once. The rearrangement links TRBV6-5 to TRBJ2-1; D may be TRBD2 (6 bases). Germline V gene sequence: CDR1 MNHEY, CDR2 SVGAGI. The CDR3 extends over 16 amino acids. Trimming left V 4 bases short and J 6 bases short, with 19 bases between. CDR3 DNA: TGTGCCAGCAGTTCCCTAAATAGGAGGGACCCCAATGAGCAGTTCTTC. Translation gives CASSSLNRRDPNEQFF.

The CDR3 spells CASSARDSLSYNEQFF. CDR3 coding DNA: TGTGCCAGCAGCGCCCGGGACTCCCTCTCCTACAATGAGCAGTTCTTC. This chain joins TRBV9 and TRBJ2-1, with D tentatively TRBD2 (6 bases). The length of the CDR3 is 16 residues. The V end lost 3 bases, the J end lost 0 bases, and 13 bases lay between the germline ends. The germline gives CDR1 SGDLS, CDR2 YYNGEE.

The chain employs TRBV2 and TRBJ2-5, with 9 positions matching TRBD2. The junction had 6 bases not matched to a gene; V was cut back by 0 bases and J by 7 bases. Germline CDR1 reads SNHLY; CDR2 reads FYNNEI. The CDR3 covers 15 residues. The DNA for the CDR3 is TGTGCCAGCAGTGAAGCACTTAGCGGGAGCGGGACCCAGTACTTC. It yields the protein CASSEALSGSGTQYF. Complete variable domain (other parts from reference TRBV2 and TRBJ2-5): EPEVTQTPSHQVTQMGQEVILRCVPISNHLYFYWYRQILGQKVEFLVSFYNNEISEKSEIFDDQFSVERPDGSNFTLKIRSTKLEDSAMYFCASSEALSGSGTQYFGPGTRLLVL.

The V call is TRBV9, the J call TRBJ1-1; the match to TRBD1 covers 8 bases. The CDR3 runs to 13 residues. Unmatched junction bases numbered 2, after V lost 2 bases and J lost 5 bases. CDR1 SGDLS and CDR2 YYNGEE come from the germline V gene. The CDR3, as DNA: TGTGCCAGCAGCGTTAACAGGGGGACTGAAGCTTTCTTT. Protein sequence: CASSVNRGTEAFF.

The V and J genes are TRBV29-1 and TRBJ2-7; D not certain. Trimming removed 5 bases at V and 2 bases at J, with 10 bases between. The CDR3 contains 12 residues. Germline V gene lookup returns CDR1 SQVTM and CDR2 ANQGSEA. CDR3 coding DNA: TGCAGCGTTATCGGTGGTCCCTACGAGCAGTACTTC. Protein sequence: CSVIGGPYEQYF.

The chain is built from TRBV5-4 and TRBJ2-2; D might be TRBD1 or TRBD2, each matching 5 bases. There are 16 residues in the CDR3. V lost 4 bases to trimming and J lost 6 bases, with 19 bases between them. Germline V gene sequence: CDR1 SGHNT, CDR2 YYREEE (reference sequence). The CDR3 DNA sequence: TGTGCCAGCAGCCGAAAAACTGCAGGGACGGCCGGGGAGCTGTTTTTT. Translation gives CASSRKTAGTAGELFF.

CDR3: CASSLGQNYGYTF. The DNA of the CDR3 is TGTGCCAGTAGCTTGGGACAGAACTATGGCTACACCTTC. The V call is TRBV19, the J call TRBJ1-2; TRBD1 agrees at 7 bases. J was trimmed by 2 bases and V by 6 bases; bases with no gene match: 3. Germline V lookup: CDR1 LNHDA, CDR2 SQIVND (reference sequence). This CDR3 spans 13 amino acids.

This chain links TRBV18 with TRBJ2-3, with 9 bases fitting TRBD2. The CDR3 covers 16 residues. With 0 bases clipped from V and 1 base from J, the junction kept 2 bases outside the gene matches. The V gene's germline CDR1 is KGHSH and CDR2 LQKENI. The CDR3 protein is CASSPPLAGRTDTQYF. In DNA, the CDR3 is TGTGCCAGCTCACCACCCCTAGCGGGACGCACAGATACGCAGTATTTT. The variable domain in full, completed from reference TRBV18 and TRBJ2-3, reads NAGVMQNPRHLVRRRGQEARLRCSPMKGHSHVYWYRQLPEEGLKFMVYLQKENIIDESGMPKERFSAEFPKEGPSILRIQQVVRGDSAAYFCASSPPLAGRTDTQYFGPGTRLTVL.

This chain uses TRBV9 with TRBJ1-2, with D possibly matching TRBD1 (5 bases). CDR1 is SGDLS and CDR2 is YYNGEE in the germline V gene. V lost 3 bases, J lost 4 bases, and 10 bases lay in between. The CDR3 loop spans 13 amino acids. The CDR3 bases are TGTGCCAGCAGCGCCAGGGTCGGCTATGGCTACACCTTC. It is translated as CASSARVGYGYTF.

This chain links TRBV21-1 with TRBJ1-2. TRBV21-1 is reported as a pseudogene. The CDR3 is 13 amino acids. As DNA, the CDR3 is TGTGCCAGCAGTTCAAGGAGAAACTATGGCTACACCTTC. Translating it yields CASSSRRNYGYTF.